These 18 T cell receptor beta chains came from one sample sequenced in a study of blood T cells in healthy people across ages. The use of a sample-barcoded 5' primer and a J-beta primer mix characterized a second PCR of roughly 6 to 11 cycles. TCRdb called the 5' RACE reads again in MiXCR, with one record for every CDR3 protein. This table holds about 1.1 million distinct CDR3 sequences, approximately 38% found once. Sequencing was performed on blood. The receptor source for this set is a man aged 18 to 29 in good health.

The chain recombines TRBV6-2 or TRBV6-3 with TRBJ2-7; D perhaps matches TRBD2 (5 bases). Looked up from germline, CDR1 is MNHEY and CDR2 is SVGEGT. The V gene lost 5 bases and the J gene lost 2 bases, with 16 bases spanning the gap. CDR3 length: 15 amino acids. This CDR3 is CASSSLGEITYEQYF. The CDR3 nucleotides read TGTGCCAGCAGTAGCTTGGGAGAAATTACCTACGAGCAGTACTTC.

Turning to this clonotype: At one boundary the junction diverges from the germline segment, which might be a read error. The rearrangement joins TRBV10-3 to TRBJ2-5; the D gene could be TRBD1 or TRBD2 (5 bases each). CDR1 ENHRY and CDR2 SYGVKD come from the germline V gene. This CDR3 contains 14 residues. Here the CDR3 reads CAVSDGTSVETQYF. In DNA form, the CDR3 reads TGTGCCGTCAGTGACGGGACCAGCGTAGAGACCCAGTACTTC.

The rearrangement links TRBV2 to TRBJ2-1, with 8 bases matching TRBD2. CDR1 and CDR2 (germline): SNHLY, FYNNEI. The CDR3 loop spans 15 amino acids. V lost 8 bases, J lost 8 bases, and 14 bases stayed unmatched. CDR3 region: CASGRRGGELHEQFF. The CDR3, as DNA: TGTGCCAGCGGGAGACGGGGGGGCGAATTGCATGAGCAGTTCTTC.

The V gene is TRBV7-9, the J gene TRBJ1-4; D remains ambiguous. V shed 2 bases and J shed 3 bases, with 16 bases lying between them. Germline V gives CDR1 SEHNR, CDR2 FQNEAQ (reference sequence). The CDR3 has 17 amino acids. The CDR3, as DNA: TGTGCCAGCAGCTTAATGGGTGCCCATTTGGCTAATGAAAAACTGTTTTTT. Translated, it gives CASSLMGAHLANEKLFF.

The V gene is TRBV4-3, the J gene TRBJ2-1; no firm D call. The CDR3 has 14 amino acids. V was trimmed by 4 bases and J by 7 bases, leaving 14 bases between them. CDR1 is LGHNA and CDR2 is YSLEER in the germline V gene. CDR3 sequence (DNA): TGCGCCAGCAGCCCCCACCCCCTCCGGAATGAGCAGTTCTTC. As protein: CASSPHPLRNEQFF.

This clonotype was seen more than once but under ten times. The rearrangement uses TRBV6-5 and TRBJ2-1, with a tentative D call TRBD1 (5 bases). Germline V gene lookup returns CDR1 MNHEY and CDR2 SVGAGI. This CDR3 is 12 amino acids long. V was pared by 5 bases and J by 15 bases, with 17 bases between. The CDR3 region has the DNA TGTGCCAGCAGTACCCCTGGGGCCCGCGGGTTCTTC. Translation: CASSTPGARGFF.

The V call is TRBV12-3 or TRBV12-4, the J call TRBJ1-2; D possibly corresponds to TRBD1 (5 bases). The CDR3 is 16 residues long. The germline V and J ends were trimmed by 0 bases and 0 bases, with 11 bases remaining between them. DNA for the CDR3: TGTGCCAGCAGTTTAGCAGGGGTTGGGGCTAACTATGGCTACACCTTC. Translating it yields CASSLAGVGANYGYTF.

This clonotype turned up a few times. The chain joins TRBV29-1 to TRBJ1-2, with D possibly TRBD1 on 5 matching bases. Germline V lookup: CDR1 SQVTM, CDR2 ANQGSEA. V was shortened by 7 bases and J by 7 bases, with 13 bases between the two germline ends. This CDR3 spans 11 amino acids. The DNA for the CDR3 is TGCAGCGGTGCACAGGAGGGTGGCTACACCTTC. Its protein is CSGAQEGGYTF.

This clonotype showed up just a few times. V gene TRBV20-1 combines with J gene TRBJ1-6; D gene unclear. V dropped 0 bases and J dropped 6 bases, with 6 bases sitting between them. The CDR3 extends over 13 amino acids. The V gene's germline CDR1 is DFQATT and CDR2 SNEGSKA (reference sequence). The CDR3 sequence is CSARDGPNSPLHF. The DNA of the CDR3 is TGCAGTGCTAGAGATGGCCCTAATTCACCCCTCCACTTT.

The chain employs TRBV6-5 and TRBJ2-7, with no clear D. The last part of the DNA fits TRBJ2-5 better; the J call may be wrong. The CDR3 extends over 12 amino acids. Germline assignment: CDR1 MNHEY and CDR2 SVGAGI. DNA of the CDR3: TGTGCCAGCAGTCCCGCCCCAGGGACCCAGTACTTC. Its translation: CASSPAPGTQYF.

The rearrangement links TRBV5-1 to TRBJ1-3; D is possibly TRBD1 (6 bases). The germline V gene encodes CDR1 SGHRS and CDR2 YFSETQ. Trimming stripped 3 bases from V and 7 bases from J, with 11 bases between. This CDR3 spans 13 amino acids. The CDR3 region is CASSYTQGNTIYF. CDR3 DNA sequence: TGCGCCAGCAGCTACACTCAGGGGAACACCATATATTTT. The full variable domain, rest sourced from reference TRBV5-1 and TRBJ1-3, is KAGVTQTPRYLIKTRGQQVTLSCSPISGHRSVSWYQQTPGQGLQFLFEYFSETQRNKGNFPGRFSGRQFSNSRSEMNVSTLELGDSALYLCASSYTQGNTIYFGEGSWLTVV.

The chain joins TRBV5-1 to TRBJ2-1; TRBD1 aligns across 7 bases. The CDR3 covers 15 residues. Trimming took 4 bases from V and 8 from J; bases not matched to a gene: 12. Germline V gene sequence: CDR1 SGHRS, CDR2 YFSETQ. In DNA, the CDR3 is TGCGCCAGCAGCCCCCGGTCAGGGGGAAGCGATGAGCAGTTCTTC. It specifies CASSPRSGGSDEQFF.

The chain is built from TRBV4-3 and TRBJ2-2, with TRBD1 identical over 8 bases. With V trimmed by 2 bases and J by 0 bases, 2 bases remained unmatched. The CDR3 contains 16 residues. CDR1 and CDR2 from the germline V gene are LGHNA and YSLEER. CDR3 nucleotide sequence: TGCGCCAGCAGCCAACCACAGGGGGCGAACACCGGGGAGCTGTTTTTT. Amino acid sequence: CASSQPQGANTGELFF.

The chain couples TRBV5-8 to TRBJ1-5, with 9 bases that match TRBD1. Trimming at V came to 4 bases and at J to 4 bases, leaving 6 bases not matched to a gene. Looked up from germline, CDR1 is SGHTS and CDR2 is YDEGEE. The CDR3 covers 15 residues. CDR3 region: CASSTDRGLNQPQHF. DNA of the CDR3: TGTGCCAGCAGCACGGACAGGGGATTAAATCAGCCCCAGCATTTT.

The J gene is TRBJ1-1, the V gene TRBV12-3 or TRBV12-4; 8 nucleotides line up with TRBD1. The CDR3 is 13 amino acids. With 8 bases clipped from V and 1 base from J, the junction kept 3 bases outside the gene matches. The CDR3 is CASQGQANTEAFF. CDR3 nucleotides: TGTGCCAGCCAGGGACAGGCGAACACTGAAGCTTTCTTT.

This clonotype has more than one count but fewer than ten. The rearrangement joins TRBV4-2 to TRBJ2-3; D might be TRBD2 (6 bases). There are 15 residues in the CDR3. In germline, CDR1 is LGHNA, CDR2 YNFKEQ. V lost 0 bases to trimming and J lost 9 bases, with 16 bases between them. CDR3 sequence reads: CASSQDLGRTTTQYF. The CDR3, as DNA: TGTGCCAGCAGCCAAGATTTAGGACGGACTACCACGCAGTATTTT.

V is TRBV7-2 and J is TRBJ1-1; no clear D. This CDR3 is built from 13 residues. Per germline, CDR1 SGHTA and CDR2 FQGNSA. V was cut by 4 bases and J by 6 bases, with 12 bases left in between. The chain's CDR3 is CASSYRQYPEAFF. CDR3 sequence (DNA): TGTGCCAGCAGCTATCGACAATACCCTGAAGCTTTCTTT. The whole variable domain, filled in from reference TRBV7-2 and TRBJ1-1, reads GAGVSQSPSNKVTEKGKDVELRCDPISGHTALYWYRQSLGQGLEFLIYFQGNSAPDKSGLPSDRFSAERTGGSVSTLTIQRTQQEDSAVYLCASSYRQYPEAFFGQGTRLTVV.

The rearrangement links TRBV18 to TRBJ1-1, with TRBD1 matching over 7 bases. Germline V CDR1 and CDR2: KGHSH, LQKENI. The CDR3 consists of 13 residues. Losses at the gene ends were 3 bases for V and 6 bases for J; bases not matched to a gene: 4. CDR3 in amino acids: CASSPDRSSEAFF. The CDR3 DNA reads as TGTGCCAGCTCACCGGACAGGTCCTCTGAAGCTTTCTTT.